This T cell receptor (beta chain) is drawn from a study of blood T cell repertoires in COVID-19. In the study overall: COVID-19 samples from acute and convalescent phases originated in the United States, Italy and Spain. T cells, B-cell-depleted T cells, or PBMCs supplied cDNA or gDNA.

Germline CDR1 is LNHDA and CDR2 is SQIVND (reference sequence). The CDR3 contains 16 residues. Trimming stripped 6 bases from V and 3 bases from J, with 20 bases between. Those enrolled in Seattle joined during active infection and were followed longitudinally afterward. Study processing details: Estimation of nucleated cell counts was performed using reference gene primer amplification. The data were produced by immunoSEQ multiplex PCR, yet TCRdb's version contains in-frame clones alone and is incomplete. The D gene and trimming were derived from the DNA, and the V and J assignments and clone size from that table. In the table there are some 230,000 clones, 86% of which are singletons. This clone was seen only a few times.

This receptor was identified in a woman in her forties or fifties with COVID-19, enrolled during active disease. Source material: peripheral blood. This sequence joins TRBV19 and TRBJ1-1; tentative D call: TRBD1 (5 bases). The DNA for the CDR3 is TGTGCCAGTAGAAGCCTCGAGGGGCGCGGGGACACTGAAGCTTTCTTT. It yields the protein CASRSLEGRGDTEAFF.